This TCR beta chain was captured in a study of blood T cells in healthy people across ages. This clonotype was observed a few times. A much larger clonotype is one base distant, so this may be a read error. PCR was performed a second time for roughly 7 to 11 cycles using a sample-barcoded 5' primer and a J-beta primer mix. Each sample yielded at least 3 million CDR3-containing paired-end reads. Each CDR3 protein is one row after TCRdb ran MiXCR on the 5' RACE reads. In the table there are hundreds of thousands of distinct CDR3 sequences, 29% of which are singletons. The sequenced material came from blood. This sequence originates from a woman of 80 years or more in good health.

For the CDR3, the DNA is TGTGTCAGCAGCTTTAAGGGAGACGAGCAGTACTTC. Its protein product is CVSSFKGDEQYF. The chain employs TRBV6-6 and TRBJ2-4, with TRBD2 as a possible D gene (5 bases). The J call could be wrong; TRBJ2-7 is a better fit for the DNA end. This CDR3 region has 12 residues. CDR1 MNHNY and CDR2 SVGAGI come from the germline V gene (reference sequence).